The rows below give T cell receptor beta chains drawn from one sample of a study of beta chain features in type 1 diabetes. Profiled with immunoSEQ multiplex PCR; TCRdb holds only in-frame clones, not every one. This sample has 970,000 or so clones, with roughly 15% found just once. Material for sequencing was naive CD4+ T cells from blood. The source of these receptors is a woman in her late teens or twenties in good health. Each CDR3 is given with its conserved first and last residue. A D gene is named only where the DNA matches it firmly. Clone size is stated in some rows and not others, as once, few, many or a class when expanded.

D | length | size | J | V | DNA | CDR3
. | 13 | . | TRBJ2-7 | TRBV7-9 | TGTGCCAGCAGCCCAGGGGACTCCTACGAGCAGTACTTC | CASSPGDSYEQYF
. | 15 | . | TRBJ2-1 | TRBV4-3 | TGCGCCAGCAGCCCCCACACCGGGACGCGAAATGAGCAGTTCTTC | CASSPHTGTRNEQFF
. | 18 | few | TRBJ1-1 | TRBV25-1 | TGTGCCAGCAGTGATCCGTGGGGTTCAACCACAGGGAACACTGAAGCTTTCTTT | CASSDPWGSTTGNTEAFF
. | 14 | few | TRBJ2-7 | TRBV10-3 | TGTGCCATCAGTGAGTCTCAAGGGGGACTAGAGCAGTACTTC | CAISESQGGLEQYF
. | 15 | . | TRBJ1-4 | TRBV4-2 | TGTGCCAGCAGCCTCCCTCAGAGCCGTAGGGAAAAGCTGTTTTTT | CASSLPQSRREKLFF
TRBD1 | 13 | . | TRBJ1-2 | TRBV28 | TGTGCCAGCAGTATCGGGACAGGCTATGGCTACACCTTC | CASSIGTGYGYTF
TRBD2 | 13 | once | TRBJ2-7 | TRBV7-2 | TGTGCTAGCGGCAGACTAGCAACCTACGAGCAGTACTTC | CASGRLATYEQYF
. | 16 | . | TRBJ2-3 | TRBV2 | TGTGCCAGCAGTACACACAGGGAAGCCCCCACAGATACGCAGTATTTT | CASSTHREAPTDTQYF
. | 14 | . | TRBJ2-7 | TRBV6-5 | TGTGCCAGCAGTTATCGTGACACTTCCTACGAGCAGTACTTC | CASSYRDTSYEQYF
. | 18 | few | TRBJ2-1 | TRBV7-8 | TGTGCCAGCAGCCCAAGACAGTATTCGCCTCTTGTCGACCCAGAGCAGTTCTTC | CASSPRQYSPLVDPEQFF
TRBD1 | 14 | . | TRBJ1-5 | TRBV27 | TGTGCCAGCAGTTTGGTTCAGGGGGGTCAGCCCCAGCATTTT | CASSLVQGGQPQHF
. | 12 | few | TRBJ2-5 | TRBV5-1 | TGCGCCAGCAGGGGGACGGGGGAGACCCAGTACTTC | CASRGTGETQYF
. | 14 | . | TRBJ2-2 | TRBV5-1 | TGCGCCAGCAGCTTTAACGGGAACACCGGGGAGCTGTTTTTT | CASSFNGNTGELFF